A selection of T cell receptor beta chains follows, all from one sample in a study of cytomegalovirus exposure and HLA in healthy donors. The method was immunoSEQ multiplex PCR; TCRdb's version includes in-frame clones alone and lacks a portion of them. This table holds 150,000 to 200,000 clones, roughly four fifths found once. Sequencing input: PBMCs. The source is a boy between 2 and 10 years old in good health and CMV-seronegative. Both conserved end residues are part of each CDR3. Fields, in order: clone size, D gene, J gene, V gene, CDR3 protein, CDR3 DNA. The D gene is left open where the match is weak. Expanded clones are given a class, and other clones once, few, many or no size at all.

>.|TRBD1|TRBJ2-7|TRBV6-1
CATKEGQGYEQYF
TGTGCCACCAAGGAGGGACAGGGGTACGAGCAGTACTTC
>.|.|TRBJ2-5|TRBV9
CASSVEGRETQYF
TGTGCCAGCAGCGTAGAGGGGCGAGAGACCCAGTACTTC
>.|.|TRBJ1-5|TRBV30
CAWSTGKGQPQHF
TGTGCCTGGAGTACCGGGAAGGGTCAGCCCCAGCATTTT
>.|.|TRBJ2-3|TRBV15
CATSRGRGASTDTQYF
TGTGCCACCAGCAGAGGGCGGGGAGCTAGCACAGATACGCAGTATTTT
>.|.|TRBJ1-2|TRBV10-3
CAISAGENFPNYGYTF
TGTGCCATCAGTGCAGGGGAGAACTTTCCAAACTATGGCTACACCTTC
>.|.|TRBJ2-1|TRBV5-6
CASSLSPTSYNEQFF
TGTGCCAGCAGCTTGTCGCCTACCTCCTACAATGAGCAGTTCTTC
>.|TRBD2|TRBJ2-5|TRBV2
CASRSGGWETQYF
TGTGCCAGCAGATCGGGGGGGTGGGAGACCCAGTACTTC
>.|TRBD1|TRBJ1-4|TRBV5-1
CASSDTQGRNEKLFF
TGCGCCAGCAGCGATACACAGGGGAGGAATGAAAAACTGTTTTTT
>few|.|TRBJ1-6|TRBV9
CASSTEGGHSYNSPLHF
TGTGCCAGCAGCACCGAGGGGGGGCACTCCTATAATTCACCCCTCCACTTT
>.|.|TRBJ2-7|TRBV4-1
CASSQDTGVGPSLYEQYF
TGCGCCAGCAGCCAAGACACAGGCGTTGGACCCTCGTTGTACGAGCAGTACTTC
>.|.|TRBJ2-3|TRBV9
CASSVGNGGRTDTQYF
TGTGCCAGCAGCGTAGGAAACGGAGGTCGCACAGATACGCAGTATTTT
>.|.|TRBJ1-5|TRBV5-1
CASSLGEVNQPQHF
TGCGCCAGCAGCTTGGGGGAGGTCAATCAGCCCCAGCATTTT
>.|.|TRBJ1-1|TRBV5-6
CASSYGVFKANTEAFF
TGTGCCAGCAGCTACGGGGTCTTCAAGGCGAACACTGAAGCTTTCTTT
>.|.|TRBJ1-1|TRBV19
CASSIGTAWNTEAFF
TGTGCCAGTAGTATAGGTACAGCATGGAACACTGAAGCTTTCTTT
>.|TRBD1|TRBJ2-7|TRBV14
CASSPRGRGSYEQYF
TGTGCCAGCAGCCCCAGGGGGCGCGGCTCCTACGAGCAGTACTTC
>.|.|TRBJ2-1|TRBV5-1
CASSLGSSYNEQFF
TGCGCCAGCAGCTTGGGCAGCTCCTACAATGAGCAGTTCTTC
>.|TRBD1|TRBJ1-6|TRBV7-9
CASTGTEYSPLHF
TGTGCCAGTACCGGGACAGAATATTCACCCCTCCACTTT